This T cell receptor (beta chain) originates from a study of T-cell memory formation after mild COVID-19. Study summary: TCR clusters mostly belonged to single donors.

The CDR3 is 15 residues long. Per the germline V gene, CDR1 is MDHEN and CDR2 is SYDVKM. Notes on this clonotype: The junction departs from germline at one end; a sequencing error may be responsible.

TCRdb processed the 5' RACE reads anew with MiXCR; each CDR3 protein has one entry. The sample holds about 200,000 distinct CDR3 sequences; roughly 10% are singletons and the top ten take 3% to 4%. This chain links TRBV28 with TRBJ2-5; D is unresolved. The source material was PBMCs or a T cell subset sorted from them (not recorded which). The source is a man in his late teens or twenties who had mild COVID-19 (a few samples of this study predate the infection). Cell type and time point are not known. This CDR3 reads CASREIGRGQGTQYF. The CDR3 region has the DNA TGTGCCAGCAGGGAAATAGGACGAGGCCAAGGGACCCAGTACTTC.